These 27 T cell receptor beta chains share one sample of origin, sequenced in a study of OX40 agonist ivuxolimab in advanced cancers. Produced via immunoSEQ multiplex PCR; TCRdb's table is partial and in-frame only. Here the sample spans more than 55,000 clones, around nine tenths being singletons. Sequenced here: CD4+ or CD8+ T cells sorted from blood, sampled in a trial of the OX40 agonist ivuxolimab. The receptors here all came from an adult with an advanced solid tumor such as melanoma, head and neck, liver or kidney cancer.

The rearrangement uses TRBV29-1 and TRBJ1-1; D unclear. Germline CDR1 is SQVTM and CDR2 is ANQGSEA. The CDR3 extends over 13 amino acids. The V end was cut by 2 bases, the J end by 4 bases, with 11 bases between. The CDR3 loop is CSVENDVGTEAFF. CDR3 nucleotide sequence: TGCAGCGTTGAAAACGATGTGGGCACTGAAGCTTTCTTT.

The chain combines TRBV19 with TRBJ1-1, with TRBD1 identical over 10 bases. Germline CDR1 is LNHDA and CDR2 is SQIVND (reference sequence). V dropped 6 bases and J dropped 4; count of bases not matched to a gene: 5. This CDR3 is 14 amino acids long. This CDR3 reads CASRGGQGRTEAFF. The CDR3 coding sequence is TGTGCCAGTAGGGGGGGACAGGGGCGCACTGAAGCTTTCTTT.

The chain has TRBV19 and TRBJ1-3; a possible D gene is TRBD1 (5 bases). The CDR3 is 14 amino acids. Deletions cut 3 bases from V and 1 base from J, with 7 bases between. The germline V gene encodes CDR1 LNHDA and CDR2 SQIVND (reference sequence). CDR3 nucleotides: TGTGCCAGTAGTATTGGGGGATCTGGAAACACCATATATTTT. It translates to CASSIGGSGNTIYF.

The V gene is TRBV5-1, the J gene TRBJ2-2; TRBD1 agrees at 10 bases. The CDR3 is 18 residues long. Losses at the gene ends were 0 bases for V and 2 bases for J; bases not matched to a gene: 7. Germline loops: CDR1 SGHRS, CDR2 YFSETQ. The DNA of the CDR3 is TGCGCCAGCAGCTTGGTTACCCGGACAGGGGGAAACACCGGGGAGCTGTTTTTT. Amino acid sequence: CASSLVTRTGGNTGELFF.

The J gene is TRBJ2-5, the V gene TRBV18; no definite D call. Germline-derived CDR1 and CDR2 are KGHSH and LQKENI. V lost 1 base and J lost 1, with 1 base in between. The CDR3 length is 12 residues. The CDR3 protein is CASSPLQETQYF. The DNA for the CDR3 is TGTGCCAGCTCACCACTCCAAGAGACCCAGTACTTC.

V gene TRBV28 combines with J gene TRBJ2-3, with 16 positions matching TRBD2. The CDR3 consists of 17 residues. Germline CDR1 is MDHEN and CDR2 is SYDVKM. Trimming removed 7 bases from V and 5 bases from J; junction bases left unmatched: 9. Here the CDR3 reads CASTFLGTSGGGDTQYF. The CDR3 DNA reads as TGTGCCAGCACCTTCCTCGGGACTAGCGGGGGGGGAGATACGCAGTATTTT.

The chain couples TRBV7-2 to TRBJ1-2; D may be TRBD1 (6 bases). Germline V gene sequence: CDR1 SGHTA, CDR2 FQGNSA. The germline V and J ends were trimmed by 4 bases and 4 bases, with 10 bases remaining between them. This CDR3 is built from 13 residues. CDR3 nucleotide sequence: TGTGCCAGCAGCTCAGGGGTGGGCTATGGCTACACCTTC. Encoded protein: CASSSGVGYGYTF.

This clone was recorded once. The chain carries TRBV11-2 and TRBJ2-1, with D perhaps matching TRBD2 (5 bases). In germline, CDR1 is SGHAT, CDR2 FQNNGV. V dropped 5 bases and J dropped 6 bases, with 14 bases sitting between them. The CDR3 is 14 residues long. The CDR3, as DNA: TGTGCCAGCAGCGTCCGGGGTTCCCTCAATGAGCAGTTCTTC. The encoded protein is CASSVRGSLNEQFF.

By frequency in the sample, this clone is medium-sized. The chain has TRBV9 and TRBJ1-1; D may be TRBD1 (6 bases). This CDR3 has 14 residues. The V end lost 0 bases, the J end lost 8 bases, and 14 bases lay between the germline ends. The V gene's germline CDR1 is SGDLS and CDR2 YYNGEE. CDR3 region: CASSVAPQGREAFF. DNA of the CDR3: TGTGCCAGCAGCGTAGCTCCACAGGGACGGGAAGCTTTCTTT.

The genes are TRBV15 and TRBJ1-6, with 8 bases fitting TRBD1. Germline CDR1 and CDR2: LNHNV and YYDKDF (reference sequence). V dropped 2 bases and J dropped 15; count of bases not matched to a gene: 3. The length of the CDR3 is 12 residues. The CDR3 spells CATSRYTGGLHF. Written as DNA, the CDR3 is TGTGCCACCAGCAGATATACAGGGGGCCTCCACTTT.

The V gene is TRBV12-5, the J gene TRBJ1-2; 8 bases agree with TRBD1. With V trimmed by 6 bases and J by 2 bases, 14 bases remained unmatched. CDR1 and CDR2 from the germline V gene are LGHNT and FRNRAP. CDR3 length equals 17 residues. The CDR3 sequence is CASGHVGVTGENYGYTF. CDR3 DNA: TGTGCTAGTGGCCACGTAGGGGTGACAGGGGAGAACTATGGCTACACCTTC.

J is TRBJ1-3 and V is TRBV9; no clear D. Trimming took 4 bases from V and 4 from J, leaving 18 bases between them. Germline V gene lookup returns CDR1 SGDLS and CDR2 YYNGEE. The CDR3 runs 16 residues. The CDR3 coding sequence is TGTGCCAGCAGCCCCACCCCGGGGAGGGTCGGAAACACCATATATTTT. This gives the protein CASSPTPGRVGNTIYF.

Details on this clone: The same CDR3 arises from other DNA sequences in this sample as well. The chain combines TRBV4-1 with TRBJ2-5; D is unclear. V lost 1 base to trimming and J lost 2 bases, with 5 bases between them. Germline CDR1 reads MGHRA; CDR2 reads YSYEKL. There are 13 residues in the CDR3. Here the CDR3 reads CASSQGRQETQYF. The CDR3 coding sequence is TGCGCCAGCAGCCAAGGACGTCAAGAGACCCAGTACTTC.

The gene calls are TRBV19 and TRBJ1-1; the D is unclear. The CDR3 has 16 amino acids. The V end lost 3 bases, the J end lost 0 bases, and 14 bases lay between the germline ends. Germline lookup yields CDR1 LNHDA and CDR2 SQIVND (reference sequence). The CDR3 reads CASSMSVGSLNTEAFF. DNA for the CDR3: TGTGCCAGTAGTATGTCAGTTGGCAGTCTGAACACTGAAGCTTTCTTT.

J is TRBJ2-3 and V is TRBV5-5, with D possibly being TRBD1 (6 bases). The CDR3 sequence is 14 residues long. Germline loops: CDR1 SGHKS, CDR2 YYEKEE (reference sequence). V gave up 5 bases and J gave up 0 bases, with 10 bases separating them. The CDR3 here is CASSNRASTDTQYF. In DNA form, the CDR3 reads TGTGCCAGCAGTAACAGGGCTAGCACAGATACGCAGTATTTT.

The V call is TRBV7-3, the J call TRBJ2-1; 8 bases align to TRBD1. The CDR3 spans 14 residues. CDR1 is SGHTA and CDR2 is FQGTGA in the germline V gene. J lost 8 bases, V lost 0 bases, and 3 bases had no gene match. Here the CDR3 reads CASSLTPGQDEQFF. The CDR3 region has the DNA TGTGCCAGCAGCTTAACCCCGGGACAGGATGAGCAGTTCTTC.

This clone has a handful of counts. The V and J genes are TRBV7-9 and TRBJ2-2, with 9 nucleotides matching TRBD2. The germline V gene encodes CDR1 SEHNR and CDR2 FQNEAQ (reference sequence). The CDR3 is 17 residues long. Trimming took 1 base from V and 7 from J; bases not matched to a gene: 10. In nucleotides, the CDR3 is TGTGCCAGCAGCTTAGTAAAGGGACTAGCAGTTTACGGGGAGCTGTTTTTT. It translates to CASSLVKGLAVYGELFF.

The chain couples TRBV28 to TRBJ2-7; D is uncertain. V lost 2 bases and J lost 0, with 11 bases in between. The CDR3 consists of 15 residues. Germline loops: CDR1 MDHEN, CDR2 SYDVKM. The CDR3 nucleotides read TGTGCCAGCAGTTTAGATAGACTGAGCTCCTACGAGCAGTACTTC. This gives the protein CASSLDRLSSYEQYF.

The chain is built from TRBV18 and TRBJ2-3, with TRBD1 matching over 7 bases. Germline V lookup: CDR1 KGHSH, CDR2 LQKENI. J gave up 1 base and V 2 bases, and 3 bases lay outside the gene matches. The CDR3 is 15 residues long. CDR3 nucleotides: TGTGCCAGCTCACCAGTGGGGACAGGCACAGATACGCAGTATTTT. The encoded protein is CASSPVGTGTDTQYF.

The V gene is TRBV5-1, the J gene TRBJ2-7; the D gene could be TRBD1 or TRBD2 (5 bases each). Germline CDR1 SGHRS, CDR2 YFSETQ. V was pared by 0 bases and J by 1 base, with 14 bases between. There are 16 residues in the CDR3. The CDR3 bases are TGCGCCAGCAGCTTGGGGCCCGGGACCGCTTCCTACGAGCAGTACTTC. Protein product: CASSLGPGTASYEQYF.

The V and J genes are TRBV7-2 and TRBJ2-2; D call uncertain. The CDR3 loop spans 14 amino acids. Per the germline V gene, CDR1 is SGHTA and CDR2 is FQGNSA. Between the trimmed V and J ends, which lost 3 bases and 0 bases, there was a span of 5 bases. The CDR3 protein is CASSFSPNTGELFF. The CDR3 DNA is TGTGCCAGCAGCTTTAGCCCGAACACCGGGGAGCTGTTTTTT.

The V call is TRBV6-5, the J call TRBJ2-2, with D hard to call. CDR1 is MNHEY and CDR2 is SVGAGI in the germline V gene. The CDR3 is made up of 13 amino acids. The V end was cut by 2 bases, the J end by 7 bases, with 8 bases between. CDR3 nucleotides: TGTGCCAGCAGTTACGGGCCCCACGGGGAGCTGTTTTTT. Encoded protein: CASSYGPHGELFF.

The chain combines TRBV5-4 with TRBJ2-3, with D maybe TRBD2 (5 bases). The CDR3 consists of 15 residues. CDR1 and CDR2 (germline): SGHNT, YYREEE (reference sequence). The V gene lost 4 bases and the J gene lost 2 bases, with 14 bases spanning the gap. The CDR3 sequence is CASSQTTSYTDTQYF. The CDR3 DNA reads as TGTGCCAGCAGCCAGACTACAAGTTACACAGATACGCAGTATTTT.

The CDR3 nucleotides read TGTGCCAGCAGCTTGGGCCTGGGGGGCGCCACCGGGGAGCTGTTTTTT. It codes for CASSLGLGGATGELFF. The chain employs TRBV7-2 and TRBJ2-2; either TRBD1 or TRBD2 may supply D (6 bases each). This CDR3 contains 16 residues. Germline CDR1 reads SGHTA; CDR2 reads FQGNSA. Deletions cut 3 bases from V and 4 bases from J, with 15 bases between.

This chain links TRBV5-6 with TRBJ2-4; 8 nucleotides match TRBD1. Germline CDR1 is SGHDT and CDR2 is YYEEEE. After removal of 2 bases from V and 4 bases from J, the junction contained 5 bases not matched to a gene. The CDR3 extends over 15 amino acids. The CDR3 nucleotides are TGTGCCAGCAGCTTCGACAGGGGAGTTAAAAACATTCAGTACTTC. It translates to CASSFDRGVKNIQYF.

The chain couples TRBV18 to TRBJ2-2; 14 bases are shared with TRBD2. The V and J ends lost 1 base and 6 bases, in that order; junction bases with no gene match: 1. There are 16 residues in the CDR3. The germline V gene has CDR1 KGHSH and CDR2 LQKENI. CDR3 sequence (DNA): TGTGCCAGCTCACCACAGGGACTAGCGGGAGCCGGGGAGCTGTTTTTT. It translates to CASSPQGLAGAGELFF.

The chain has TRBV2 and TRBJ2-1; D call uncertain. Trimming stripped 4 bases from V and 5 bases from J, with 9 bases between. The CDR3 runs 13 residues. Germline V gene sequence: CDR1 SNHLY, CDR2 FYNNEI. The DNA of the CDR3 is TGTGCCAGCAGTGTGGACCAAAACAATGAGCAGTTCTTC. Residues: CASSVDQNNEQFF.